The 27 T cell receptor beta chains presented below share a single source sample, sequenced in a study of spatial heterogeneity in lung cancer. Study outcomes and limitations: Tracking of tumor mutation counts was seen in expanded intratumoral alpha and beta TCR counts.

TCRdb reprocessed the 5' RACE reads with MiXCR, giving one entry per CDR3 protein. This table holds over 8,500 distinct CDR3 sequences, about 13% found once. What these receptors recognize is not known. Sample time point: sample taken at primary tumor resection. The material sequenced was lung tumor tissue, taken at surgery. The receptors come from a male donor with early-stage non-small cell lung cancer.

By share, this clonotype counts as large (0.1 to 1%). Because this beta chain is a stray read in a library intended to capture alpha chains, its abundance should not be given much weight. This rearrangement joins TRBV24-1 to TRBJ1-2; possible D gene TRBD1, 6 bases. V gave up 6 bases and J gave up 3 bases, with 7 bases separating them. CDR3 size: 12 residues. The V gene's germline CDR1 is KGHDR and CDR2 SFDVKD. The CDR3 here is CATSPGDYGYTF. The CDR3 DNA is TGTGCCACCAGTCCAGGGGACTATGGCTACACCTTC.

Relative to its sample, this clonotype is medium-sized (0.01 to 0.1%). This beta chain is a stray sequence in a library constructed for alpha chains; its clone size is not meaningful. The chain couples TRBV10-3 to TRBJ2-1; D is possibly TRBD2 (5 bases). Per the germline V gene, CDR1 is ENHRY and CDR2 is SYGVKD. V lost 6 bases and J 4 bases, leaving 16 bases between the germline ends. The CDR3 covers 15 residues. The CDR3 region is CAISHGGSNYNEQFF. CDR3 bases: TGTGCCATCAGCCATGGCGGGTCAAATTACAATGAGCAGTTCTTC.

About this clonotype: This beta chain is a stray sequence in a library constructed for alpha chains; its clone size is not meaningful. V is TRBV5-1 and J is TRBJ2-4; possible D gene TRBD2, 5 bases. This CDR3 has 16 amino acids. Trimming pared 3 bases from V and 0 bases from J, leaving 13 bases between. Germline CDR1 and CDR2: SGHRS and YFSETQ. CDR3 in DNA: TGCGCCAGCAGCTCTGGGGAGCTGTTAGCCAAAAACATTCAGTACTTC. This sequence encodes CASSSGELLAKNIQYF. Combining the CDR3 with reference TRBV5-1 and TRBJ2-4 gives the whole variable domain KAGVTQTPRYLIKTRGQQVTLSCSPISGHRSVSWYQQTPGQGLQFLFEYFSETQRNKGNFPGRFSGRQFSNSRSEMNVSTLELGDSALYLCASSSGELLAKNIQYFGAGTRLSVL.

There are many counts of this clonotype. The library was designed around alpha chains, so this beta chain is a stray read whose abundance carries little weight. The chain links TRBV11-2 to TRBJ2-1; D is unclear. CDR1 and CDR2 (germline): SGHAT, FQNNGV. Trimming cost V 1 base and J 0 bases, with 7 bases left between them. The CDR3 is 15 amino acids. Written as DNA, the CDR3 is TGTGCCAGCAGCTTAGTGTGGGACTCCTACAATGAGCAGTTCTTC. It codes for CASSLVWDSYNEQFF. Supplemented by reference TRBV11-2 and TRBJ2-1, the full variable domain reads EAGVAQSPRYKIIEKRQSVAFWCNPISGHATLYWYQQILGQGPKLLIQFQNNGVVDDSQLPKDRFSAERLKGVDSTLKIQPAKLEDSAVYLCASSLVWDSYNEQFFGPGTRLTVL.

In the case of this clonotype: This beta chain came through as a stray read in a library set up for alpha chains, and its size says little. The CDR3 DNA reads as TGTGCCAGCAGTTTAGGTATTCCGAGCACCGGGGAGCTGTTTTTT. The encoded protein is CASSLGIPSTGELFF. The chain couples TRBV12-3 or TRBV12-4 to TRBJ2-2; D not certain. Trimming pared 1 base from V and 4 bases from J, leaving 10 bases between. This CDR3 spans 15 amino acids.

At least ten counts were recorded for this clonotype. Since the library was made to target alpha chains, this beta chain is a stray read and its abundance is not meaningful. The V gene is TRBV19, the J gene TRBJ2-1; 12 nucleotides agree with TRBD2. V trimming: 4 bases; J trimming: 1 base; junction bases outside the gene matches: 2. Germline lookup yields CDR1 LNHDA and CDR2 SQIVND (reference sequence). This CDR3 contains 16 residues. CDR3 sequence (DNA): TGTGCCAGTAGTACCGGGACTAGCGGGTCCTACAATGAGCAGTTCTTC. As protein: CASSTGTSGSYNEQFF.

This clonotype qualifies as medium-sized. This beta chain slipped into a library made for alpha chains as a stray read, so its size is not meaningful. This chain's CDR3 is CASKRTDMGTEAFF. The CDR3 DNA is TGTGCCAGCAAACGCACAGACATGGGCACTGAAGCTTTCTTT. The chain links TRBV12-3 or TRBV12-4 to TRBJ1-1; D ambiguous. This CDR3 spans 14 amino acids. The V and J ends lost 7 bases and 4 bases respectively, with 16 bases between them.

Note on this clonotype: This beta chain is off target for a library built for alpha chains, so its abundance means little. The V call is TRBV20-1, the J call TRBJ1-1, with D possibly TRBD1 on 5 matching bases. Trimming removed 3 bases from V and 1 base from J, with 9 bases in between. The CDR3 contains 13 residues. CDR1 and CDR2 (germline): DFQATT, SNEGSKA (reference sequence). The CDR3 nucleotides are TGCAGTGCTAGGGGTGACAGGAACACTGAAGCTTTCTTT. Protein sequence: CSARGDRNTEAFF.

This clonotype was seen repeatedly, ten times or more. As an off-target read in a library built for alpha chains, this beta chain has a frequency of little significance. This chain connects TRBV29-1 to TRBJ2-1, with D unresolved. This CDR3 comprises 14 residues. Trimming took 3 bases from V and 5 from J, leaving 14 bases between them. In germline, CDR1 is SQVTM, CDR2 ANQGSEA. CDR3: CSVDLDTRDNEQFF. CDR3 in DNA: TGCAGCGTTGATCTCGACACCCGGGACAATGAGCAGTTCTTC.

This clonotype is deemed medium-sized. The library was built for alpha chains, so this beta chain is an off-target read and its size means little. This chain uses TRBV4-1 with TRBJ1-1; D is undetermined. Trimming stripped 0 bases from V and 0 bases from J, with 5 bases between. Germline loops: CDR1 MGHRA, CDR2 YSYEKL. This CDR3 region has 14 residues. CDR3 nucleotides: TGCGCCAGCAGCCAAGAACGATTGAACACTGAAGCTTTCTTT. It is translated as CASSQERLNTEAFF.

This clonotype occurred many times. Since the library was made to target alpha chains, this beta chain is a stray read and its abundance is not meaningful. CDR3 sequence: CSAGGAGWAGGRTDTQYF. DNA of the CDR3: TGCAGTGCTGGGGGGGCAGGATGGGCGGGAGGCCGCACAGATACGCAGTATTTT. The chain employs TRBV20-1 and TRBJ2-3; 8 bases are shared with TRBD2. This CDR3 is 18 amino acids long. Germline values: CDR1 DFQATT, CDR2 SNEGSKA (reference sequence). With V trimmed by 5 bases and J by 1 base, 17 bases remained unmatched.

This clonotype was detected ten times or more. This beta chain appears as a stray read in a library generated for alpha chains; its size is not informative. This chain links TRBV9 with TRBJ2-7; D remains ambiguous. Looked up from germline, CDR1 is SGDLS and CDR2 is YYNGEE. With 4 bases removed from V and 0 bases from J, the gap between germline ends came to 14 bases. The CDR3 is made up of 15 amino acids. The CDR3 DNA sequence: TGTGCCAGCAGCTACGCTGGGGAAAGCTCCTACGAGCAGTACTTC. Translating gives CASSYAGESSYEQYF.

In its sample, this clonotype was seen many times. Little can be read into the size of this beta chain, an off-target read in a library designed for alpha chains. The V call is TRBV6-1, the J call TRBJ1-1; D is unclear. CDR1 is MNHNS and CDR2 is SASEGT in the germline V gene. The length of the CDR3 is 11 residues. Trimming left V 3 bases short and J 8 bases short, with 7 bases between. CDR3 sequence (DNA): TGTGCCAGCAGTGATGTGACAGAAGCTTTCTTT. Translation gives CASSDVTEAFF.

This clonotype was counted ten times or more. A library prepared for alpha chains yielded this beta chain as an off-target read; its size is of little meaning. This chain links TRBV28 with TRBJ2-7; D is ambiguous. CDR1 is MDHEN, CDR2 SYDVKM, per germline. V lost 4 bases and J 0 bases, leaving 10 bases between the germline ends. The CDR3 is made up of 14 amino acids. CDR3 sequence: CASSSTPNSYEQYF. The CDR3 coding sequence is TGTGCCAGCAGTTCGACCCCGAACTCCTACGAGCAGTACTTC.

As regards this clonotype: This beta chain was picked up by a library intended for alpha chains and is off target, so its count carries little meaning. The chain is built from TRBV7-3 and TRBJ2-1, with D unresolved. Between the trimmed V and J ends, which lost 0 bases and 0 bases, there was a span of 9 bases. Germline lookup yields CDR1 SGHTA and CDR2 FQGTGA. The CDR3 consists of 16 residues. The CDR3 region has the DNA TGTGCCAGCAGCTTAACGGTAGGACCCTCCTACAATGAGCAGTTCTTC. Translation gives CASSLTVGPSYNEQFF.

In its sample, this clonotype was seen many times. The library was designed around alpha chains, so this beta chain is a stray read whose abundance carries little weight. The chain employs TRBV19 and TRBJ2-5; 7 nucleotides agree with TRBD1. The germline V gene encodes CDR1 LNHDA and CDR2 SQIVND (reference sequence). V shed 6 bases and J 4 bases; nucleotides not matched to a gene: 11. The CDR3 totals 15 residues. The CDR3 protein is CASRDGTAGGETQYF. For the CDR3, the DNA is TGTGCCAGTAGAGACGGGACAGCTGGAGGAGAGACCCAGTACTTC.

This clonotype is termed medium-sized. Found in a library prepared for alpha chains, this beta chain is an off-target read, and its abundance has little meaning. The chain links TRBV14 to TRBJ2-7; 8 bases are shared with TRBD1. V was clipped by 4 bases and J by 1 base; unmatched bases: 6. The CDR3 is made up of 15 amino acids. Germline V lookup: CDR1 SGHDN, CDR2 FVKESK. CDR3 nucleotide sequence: TGTGCCAGCAGCCGAGGACAGGGACGTTCCTACGAGCAGTACTTC. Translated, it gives CASSRGQGRSYEQYF.

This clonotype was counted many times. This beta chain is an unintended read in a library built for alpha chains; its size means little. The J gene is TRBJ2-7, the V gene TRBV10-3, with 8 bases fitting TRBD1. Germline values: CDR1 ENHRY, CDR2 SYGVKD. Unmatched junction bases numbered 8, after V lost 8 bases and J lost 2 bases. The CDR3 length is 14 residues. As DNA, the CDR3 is TGTGCCATCCGTTCTGGGACAGGTACCTACGAGCAGTACTTC. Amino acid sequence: CAIRSGTGTYEQYF.

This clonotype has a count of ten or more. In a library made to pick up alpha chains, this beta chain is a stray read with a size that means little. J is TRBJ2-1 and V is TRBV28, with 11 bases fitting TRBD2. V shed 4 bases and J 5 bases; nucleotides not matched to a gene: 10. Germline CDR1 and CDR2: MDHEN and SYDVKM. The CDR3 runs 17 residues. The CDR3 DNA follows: TGTGCCAGCAGTTCCCCCGCTAGCGGGAGGCCCCACAATGAGCAGTTCTTC. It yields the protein CASSSPASGRPHNEQFF.

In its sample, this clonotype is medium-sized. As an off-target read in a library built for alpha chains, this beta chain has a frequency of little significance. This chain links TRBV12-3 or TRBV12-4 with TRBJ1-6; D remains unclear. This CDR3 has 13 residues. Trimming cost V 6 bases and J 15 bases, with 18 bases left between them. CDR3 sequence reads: CASSGGYGSGLHF. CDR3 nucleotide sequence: TGTGCCAGCAGCGGAGGGTACGGTTCGGGCCTCCACTTT.

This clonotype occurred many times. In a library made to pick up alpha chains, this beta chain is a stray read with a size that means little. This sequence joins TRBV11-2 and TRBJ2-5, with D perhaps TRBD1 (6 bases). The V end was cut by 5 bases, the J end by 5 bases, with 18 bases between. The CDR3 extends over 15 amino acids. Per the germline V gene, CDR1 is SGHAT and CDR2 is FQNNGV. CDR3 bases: TGTGCCAGCAGCCCAACCCCCAGGGGAGAGGAGACCCAGTACTTC. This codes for CASSPTPRGEETQYF.

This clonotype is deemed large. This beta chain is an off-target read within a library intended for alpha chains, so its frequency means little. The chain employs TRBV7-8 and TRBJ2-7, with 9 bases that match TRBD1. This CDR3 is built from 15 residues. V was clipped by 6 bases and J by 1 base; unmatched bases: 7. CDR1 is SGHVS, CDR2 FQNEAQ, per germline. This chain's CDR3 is CASSLGTGSSYEQYF. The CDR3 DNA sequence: TGTGCCAGCAGTCTCGGGACAGGGTCTTCCTACGAGCAGTACTTC.

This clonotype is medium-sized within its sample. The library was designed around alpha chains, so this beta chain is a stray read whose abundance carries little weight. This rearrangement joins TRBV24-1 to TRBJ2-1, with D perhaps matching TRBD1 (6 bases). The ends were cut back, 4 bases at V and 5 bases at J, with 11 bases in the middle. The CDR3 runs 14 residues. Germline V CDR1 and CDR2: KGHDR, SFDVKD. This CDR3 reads CATSDRTEDNEQFF. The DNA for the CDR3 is TGTGCCACCAGTGACCGGACAGAGGACAATGAGCAGTTCTTC.

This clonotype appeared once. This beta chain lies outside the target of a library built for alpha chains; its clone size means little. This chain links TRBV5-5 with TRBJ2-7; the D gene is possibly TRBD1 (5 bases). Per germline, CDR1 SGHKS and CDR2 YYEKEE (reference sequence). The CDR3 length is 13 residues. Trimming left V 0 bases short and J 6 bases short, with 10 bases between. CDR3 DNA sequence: TGTGCCAGCAGCTTGGACTGGACAACCGAGCAGTACTTC. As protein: CASSLDWTTEQYF.

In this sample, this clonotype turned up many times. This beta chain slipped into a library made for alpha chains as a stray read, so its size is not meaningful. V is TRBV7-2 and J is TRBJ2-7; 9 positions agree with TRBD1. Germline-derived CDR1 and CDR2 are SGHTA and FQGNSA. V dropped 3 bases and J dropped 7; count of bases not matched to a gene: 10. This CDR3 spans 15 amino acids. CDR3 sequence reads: CASSFNPGQGIEQYF. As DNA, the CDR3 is TGTGCCAGCAGCTTTAACCCGGGACAGGGTATAGAGCAGTACTTC.

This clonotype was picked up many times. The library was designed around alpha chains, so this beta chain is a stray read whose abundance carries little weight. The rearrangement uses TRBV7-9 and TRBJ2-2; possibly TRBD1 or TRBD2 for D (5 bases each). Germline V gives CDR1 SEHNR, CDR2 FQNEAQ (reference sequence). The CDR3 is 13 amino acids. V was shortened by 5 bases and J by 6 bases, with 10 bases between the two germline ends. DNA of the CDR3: TGTGCCAGCAGCCACCCGGGACCCGGGGAGCTGTTTTTT. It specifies CASSHPGPGELFF.

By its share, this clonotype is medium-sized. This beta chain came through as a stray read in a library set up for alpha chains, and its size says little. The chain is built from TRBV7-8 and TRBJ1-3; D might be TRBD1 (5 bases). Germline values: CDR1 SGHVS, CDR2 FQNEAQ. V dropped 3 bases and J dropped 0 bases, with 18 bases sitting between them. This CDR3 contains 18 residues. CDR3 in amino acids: CASSFSLQGVGSGNTIYF. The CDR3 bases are TGTGCCAGCAGCTTTAGTTTGCAGGGAGTAGGCTCTGGAAACACCATATATTTT.